The next 3 T cell receptor beta chains were all read from a single sample in a study of cytomegalovirus exposure and HLA in healthy donors. Both 60 Vbeta primers and 13 Jbeta primers went into the PCR. TCRdb's table, derived via immunoSEQ multiplex PCR, lists solely in-frame clones and lacks some. The ten most abundant clones cover 0.83% of a sample with 60,000 to 80,000 clones. Sample: PBMCs. All receptors come from a boy aged 5-17 years in good health and CMV-seronegative.

This sequence joins TRBV10-2 and TRBJ1-2; 7 bases match TRBD1. The CDR3 totals 14 residues. V lost 2 bases and J lost 6; bases outside the gene matches: 6. Germline values: CDR1 WSHSY, CDR2 SAAADI. CDR3 in DNA: TGCGCCAGCAGTGAGGTAGTCCAGGGGGATGGCTACACCTTC. Its translation: CASSEVVQGDGYTF.

V usage is TRBV5-4 and J usage is TRBJ1-1; D is possibly TRBD1 (5 bases). The V and J ends lost 3 bases and 1 base respectively, with 13 bases between them. The V gene's germline CDR1 is SGHNT and CDR2 YYREEE (reference sequence). CDR3 length: 15 residues. The CDR3 sequence: CASSSRGRGNTEAFF. As DNA, the CDR3 is TGTGCCAGCAGCTCAAGGGGTCGAGGGAACACTGAAGCTTTCTTT. The full variable domain, in which reference TRBV5-4 and TRBJ1-1 provide the parts outside the CDR3, is ETGVTQSPTHLIKTRGQQVTLRCSSQSGHNTVSWYQQALGQGPQFIFQYYREEENGRGNFPPRFSGLQFPNYSSELNVNALELDDSALYLCASSSRGRGNTEAFFGQGTRLTVV.

The V gene is TRBV19, the J gene TRBJ1-5; tentatively, D is TRBD1 (5 bases). V lost 7 bases and J lost 6, with 10 bases in between. Germline lookup yields CDR1 LNHDA and CDR2 SQIVND (reference sequence). The CDR3 is 12 amino acids. The CDR3 sequence: CASKVGGQPQHF. DNA of the CDR3: TGTGCCAGTAAGGTCGGGGGTCAGCCCCAGCATTTT.